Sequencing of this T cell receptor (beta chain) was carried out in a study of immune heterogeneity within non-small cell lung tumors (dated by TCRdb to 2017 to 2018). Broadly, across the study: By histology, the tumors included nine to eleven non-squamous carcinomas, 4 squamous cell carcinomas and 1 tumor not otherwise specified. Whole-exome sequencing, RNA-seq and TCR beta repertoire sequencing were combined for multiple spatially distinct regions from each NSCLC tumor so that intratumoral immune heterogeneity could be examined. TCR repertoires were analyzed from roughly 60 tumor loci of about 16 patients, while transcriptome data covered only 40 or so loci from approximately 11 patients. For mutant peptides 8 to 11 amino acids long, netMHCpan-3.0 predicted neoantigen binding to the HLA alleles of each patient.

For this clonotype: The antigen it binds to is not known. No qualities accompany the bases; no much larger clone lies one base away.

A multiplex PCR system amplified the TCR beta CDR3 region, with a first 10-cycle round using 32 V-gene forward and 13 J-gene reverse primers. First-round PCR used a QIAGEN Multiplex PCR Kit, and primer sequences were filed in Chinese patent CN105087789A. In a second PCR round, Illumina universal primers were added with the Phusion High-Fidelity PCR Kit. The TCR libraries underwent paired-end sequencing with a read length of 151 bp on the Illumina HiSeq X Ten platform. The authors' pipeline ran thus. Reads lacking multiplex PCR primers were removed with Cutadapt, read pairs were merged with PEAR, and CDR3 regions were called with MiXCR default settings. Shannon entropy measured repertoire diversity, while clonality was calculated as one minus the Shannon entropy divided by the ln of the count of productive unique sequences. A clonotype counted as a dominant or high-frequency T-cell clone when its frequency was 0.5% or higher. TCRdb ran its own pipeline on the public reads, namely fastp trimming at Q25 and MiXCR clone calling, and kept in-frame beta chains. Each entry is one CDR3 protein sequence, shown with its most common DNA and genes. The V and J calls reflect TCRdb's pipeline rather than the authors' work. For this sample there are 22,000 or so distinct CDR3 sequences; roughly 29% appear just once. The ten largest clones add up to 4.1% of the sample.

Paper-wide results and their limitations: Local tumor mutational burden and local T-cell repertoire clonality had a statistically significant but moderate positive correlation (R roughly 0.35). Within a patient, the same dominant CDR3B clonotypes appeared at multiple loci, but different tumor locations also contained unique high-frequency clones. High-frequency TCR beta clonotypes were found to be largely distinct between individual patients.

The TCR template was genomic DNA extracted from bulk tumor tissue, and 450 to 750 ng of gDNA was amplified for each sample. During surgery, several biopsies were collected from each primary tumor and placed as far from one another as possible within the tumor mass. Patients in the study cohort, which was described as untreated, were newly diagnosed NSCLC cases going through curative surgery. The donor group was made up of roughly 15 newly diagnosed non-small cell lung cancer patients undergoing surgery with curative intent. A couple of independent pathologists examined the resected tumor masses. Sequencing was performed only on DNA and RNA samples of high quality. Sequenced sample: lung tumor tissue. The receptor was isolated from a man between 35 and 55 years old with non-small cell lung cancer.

The DNA sequence reads TGTGCCAGTAGTATAGTGCGGGTGGACGCGTACACCGGGGAGCTGTTTTTT. It translates as CASSIVRVDAYTGELFF. The chain links TRBV19 with TRBJ2-2, with TRBD2 tentatively as D gene (5 bases match). The CDR3, from cysteine to phenylalanine, totals 17 residues. Only the CDR3 portion is preserved as DNA: 51 bases, with reading frame beginning at the first base. Per the germline V gene (reference sequence), LNHDA is the CDR1 and SQIVND is the CDR2. The V and J ends are trimmed by 1 base and 3 bases, leaving 15 bases between them. The full variable domain, with segments outside the CDR3 supplied by the reference TRBV19 and TRBJ2-2 proteins, appears as DGGITQSPKYLFRKEGQNVTLSCEQNLNHDAMYWYRQDPGQGLRLIYYSQIVNDFQKGDIAEGYSVSREKKESFPLTVTSAQKNPTAFYLCASSIVRVDAYTGELFFGEGSRLTVL.